Below, 6 T cell receptor beta chains from the same sample are listed, as sequenced in a study of control samples from healthy donors and cancer patients. The method was immunoSEQ multiplex PCR; TCRdb's version includes in-frame clones alone and lacks a portion of them. This sample has more than 85,000 clones, with 88% found just once. The sample taken for sequencing was PBMCs. The receptors come from an older woman with lung cancer.

The chain couples TRBV6-5 to TRBJ2-6; D is unclear. V was shortened by 2 bases and J by 0 bases, with 5 bases between the two germline ends. Germline V gene lookup returns CDR1 MNHEY and CDR2 SVGAGI. The CDR3 is 15 residues long. CDR3 coding DNA: TGTGCCAGCAGTTACGGTAACTCTGGGGCCAACGTCCTGACTTTC. Translating it yields CASSYGNSGANVLTF.

The genes are TRBV9 and TRBJ2-2; the D call may be TRBD1 or TRBD2 (5 bases each). Between the trimmed V and J ends, which lost 3 bases and 3 bases, there was a span of 15 bases. Looked up from germline, CDR1 is SGDLS and CDR2 is YYNGEE. CDR3 length equals 16 residues. The CDR3 sequence: CASSALGGTYTGELFF. CDR3 coding DNA: TGTGCCAGCAGCGCACTCGGTGGGACCTACACCGGGGAGCTGTTTTTT.

The chain couples TRBV3-1 (or the pseudogene TRBV3-2) to TRBJ1-4; no clear D gene. V was trimmed by 1 base and J by 13 bases, leaving 10 bases between them. The CDR3 is 12 amino acids. CDR1 is LGHDT, CDR2 YNNKEL, per germline (reference sequence). The CDR3 DNA reads as TGTGCCAGCAGCCAAGGCCCGGTGGGACTGTTTTTT. It is translated as CASSQGPVGLFF.

This clone has more than one count but fewer than ten. The rearrangement joins TRBV12-3 or TRBV12-4 to TRBJ1-2; no definite D call. This CDR3 has 13 amino acids. V was cut by 6 bases and J by 6 bases, with 14 bases left in between. The CDR3 here is CASSTGKDHGYTF. CDR3 sequence (DNA): TGTGCCAGCAGCACCGGGAAGGACCATGGCTACACCTTC.

This clone has just one count. The chain carries TRBV28 and TRBJ2-2; no reliable D call. Germline CDR1 reads MDHEN; CDR2 reads SYDVKM. Trimming pared 3 bases from V and 5 bases from J, leaving 10 bases between. This CDR3 is 14 amino acids long. The CDR3 protein is CASSFLRRTGELFF. CDR3 nucleotides: TGTGCCAGCAGTTTTCTTAGGCGTACCGGGGAGCTGTTTTTT.

A few counts support this clone. The chain combines TRBV3-1 (or the pseudogene TRBV3-2) with TRBJ1-1; the match to TRBD1 covers 8 bases. CDR3 length: 12 residues. Germline V lookup: CDR1 LGHDT, CDR2 YNNKEL (reference sequence). V lost 9 bases and J lost 5; bases outside the gene matches: 5. The CDR3 reads CASGDRGTEAFF. The CDR3 nucleotides read TGTGCCAGTGGCGACAGGGGAACTGAAGCTTTCTTT.